This TCR beta chain originates from a study of blood T cells in healthy people across ages. Only a few counts were recorded for this clonotype. The germline V gene has CDR1 DFQATT and CDR2 SNEGSKA (reference sequence). The CDR3 loop spans 14 amino acids. Trimming pared 6 bases from V and 1 base from J, leaving 15 bases between. Alongside a J-beta primer mix, a sample-barcoded 5' primer served in a second PCR lasting about 7 to 11 cycles. TCRdb re-called the 5' RACE reads through MiXCR, storing one row per CDR3 protein. The sample has around 790,000 distinct CDR3 sequences; under 55% are singletons. The sequenced sample was blood. The J gene is TRBJ1-1, the V gene TRBV20-1; the D gene is possibly TRBD1 (6 bases). This TCR derives from a man in his sixties in good health. CDR3 nucleotides: TGCAGTGCCGTACAGGGCGGGGGGAACACTGAAGCTTTCTTT. Its protein product is CSAVQGGGNTEAFF.